A single sample is the source of the 23 T cell receptor beta chains below, sequenced in a study of T cells in Graves' hyperthyroidism and ophthalmopathy. What was amplified from RNA transcripts were TCR beta CDR3 regions. The TCR CDR3 first-round RT-PCR relied on the HTBI primer set. TCRdb processed the multiplex PCR reads anew with MiXCR; each CDR3 protein has one entry. The table lists nearly 600,000 distinct CDR3 sequences, over 12% of them singletons, with roughly 7% in the top ten. The sequencing sample was made of blood. The receptors were sampled from a woman younger than 35 with Graves' ophthalmopathy.

This clonotype occurred many times. V usage is TRBV20-1 and J usage is TRBJ1-1; TRBD1 matches 11 bases. CDR1 is DFQATT, CDR2 SNEGSKA, per germline (reference sequence). The CDR3 is 14 amino acids. The junction had 10 bases not matched to a gene; V was cut back by 6 bases and J by 7 bases. The DNA of the CDR3 is TGCAGTGCGGGGAGGGGGACAGGGGGGGGTGAAGCTTTCTTT. It is translated as CSAGRGTGGGEAFF.

This clonotype was counted a few times. The chain is built from TRBV19 and TRBJ1-6, with D possibly matching TRBD1 (5 bases). V lost 6 bases and J lost 4, with 7 bases in between. Germline lookup yields CDR1 LNHDA and CDR2 SQIVND (reference sequence). CDR3 length equals 13 residues. CDR3 in DNA: TGTGCCAGTAGGGACAATTATAATTCACCCCTCCACTTT. Protein: CASRDNYNSPLHF.

This clonotype was seen only a few times. The V and J genes are TRBV5-6 and TRBJ2-7; D possibly corresponds to TRBD2 (6 bases). V was clipped by 4 bases and J by 4 bases, with 18 bases between them. This CDR3 comprises 15 residues. The germline CDR1 and CDR2 sequences are SGHDT and YYEEEE. As DNA, the CDR3 is TGTGCCAGCAGCGCGGGGCCTGGGGCGGGTTACGAGCAGTACTTC. Translating it yields CASSAGPGAGYEQYF.

This clonotype showed up just a few times. This chain links TRBV29-1 with TRBJ2-4; unclear D gene. Trimming removed 4 bases from V and 0 bases from J, with 7 bases in between. Germline CDR1 is SQVTM and CDR2 is ANQGSEA. CDR3 length: 13 residues. The CDR3 DNA is TGCAGCGTTGGGCTTCTAGCCAAAAACATTCAGTACTTC. Its translation: CSVGLLAKNIQYF.

The chain is built from TRBV4-2 and TRBJ2-3, with 8 bases fitting TRBD2. The CDR3 length is 16 residues. Losses at the gene ends were 4 bases for V and 0 bases for J; bases not matched to a gene: 6. Germline V CDR1 and CDR2: LGHNA, YNFKEQ. CDR3 in DNA: TGTGCCAGCAGCCCTCAACAGCGGGAGAGCACAGATACGCAGTATTTT. This translates into CASSPQQRESTDTQYF.

This clonotype was seen a handful of times. This chain connects TRBV5-5 to TRBJ2-7, with a tentative D call TRBD2 (6 bases). CDR1 is SGHKS, CDR2 YYEKEE, per germline (reference sequence). The ends were cut back, 7 bases at V and 3 bases at J, with 20 bases in the middle. The CDR3 spans 15 residues. The CDR3 sequence: CASRGGGGTYYEQYF. DNA for the CDR3: TGTGCCAGCCGGGGTGGAGGTGGGACTTACTACGAGCAGTACTTC.

This clonotype was seen at least ten times. The CDR3, as DNA: TGCAGTGCTAGAGGGGCGACTGGACCTAGTAATCAGCCCCAGCATTTT. Amino acid sequence: CSARGATGPSNQPQHF. V and J are TRBV20-1 and TRBJ1-5; D is uncertain. Germline V gene sequence: CDR1 DFQATT, CDR2 SNEGSKA (reference sequence). Trimming took 1 base from V and 4 from J, leaving 17 bases between them. The CDR3 loop spans 16 amino acids.

The sample holds a few counts of this clonotype. V gene TRBV28 combines with J gene TRBJ1-5; D possibly corresponds to TRBD1 (6 bases). The CDR3 consists of 14 residues. The V end was cut by 6 bases, the J end by 4 bases, with 13 bases between. CDR1 and CDR2 (germline): MDHEN, SYDVKM. CDR3 protein: CASRVQGGNQPQHF. DNA for the CDR3: TGTGCCAGCAGAGTACAGGGAGGGAATCAGCCCCAGCATTTT.

This clonotype occurred a few times. The chain joins TRBV24-1 to TRBJ2-5, with D perhaps being TRBD1 or TRBD2 (6 bases each). This CDR3 comprises 13 residues. Germline V CDR1 and CDR2: KGHDR, SFDVKD. V was clipped by 9 bases and J by 5 bases, with 15 bases between them. The CDR3 loop is CATGEQGRETQYF. The CDR3 region has the DNA TGTGCCACCGGGGAGCAGGGGAGGGAGACCCAGTACTTC.

This clonotype was observed a few times. V usage is TRBV7-9 and J usage is TRBJ2-2; D possibly uses TRBD1 or TRBD2 (5 bases each). The CDR3 has 14 amino acids. Trimming left V 3 bases short and J 3 bases short, with 8 bases between. Germline values: CDR1 SEHNR, CDR2 FQNEAQ (reference sequence). CDR3 sequence (DNA): TGTGCCAGCAGCTTGATGGGGGACACCGGGGAGCTGTTTTTT. Encoded protein: CASSLMGDTGELFF.

This clonotype has a handful of counts. The chain is built from TRBV7-2 and TRBJ2-3, with TRBD2 matching over 14 bases. The ends lost 6 bases at V and 4 bases at J; junction bases unmatched: 6. CDR3 length: 16 residues. The V gene's germline CDR1 is SGHTA and CDR2 FQGNSA. The CDR3 nucleotides read TGTGCCAGCAGACCTCCGGGACTAGCGGGAGCAGATACGCAGTATTTT. It codes for CASRPPGLAGADTQYF.

There are many counts of this clonotype. This sequence joins TRBV7-2 and TRBJ2-2; 8 nucleotides match TRBD1. Germline V lookup: CDR1 SGHTA, CDR2 FQGNSA. There are 15 residues in the CDR3. V was clipped by 4 bases and J by 3 bases; unmatched bases: 4. DNA of the CDR3: TGTGCCAGCAGCTCCAGGGGGCCACACACCGGGGAGCTGTTTTTT. Translated: CASSSRGPHTGELFF. Full variable domain (missing parts from reference TRBV7-2 and TRBJ2-2): GAGVSQSPSNKVTEKGKDVELRCDPISGHTALYWYRQSLGQGLEFLIYFQGNSAPDKSGLPSDRFSAERTGGSVSTLTIQRTQQEDSAVYLCASSSRGPHTGELFFGEGSRLTVL.

In this sample, this clonotype turned up many times. This chain uses TRBV2 with TRBJ2-7; no clear D. CDR1 SNHLY and CDR2 FYNNEI come from the germline V gene. V was shortened by 4 bases and J by 2 bases, with 12 bases between the two germline ends. CDR3 size: 14 residues. CDR3 sequence: CASSGEQNPYEQYF. CDR3 DNA sequence: TGTGCCAGCAGTGGGGAACAGAACCCCTACGAGCAGTACTTC. Full variable domain (outside the CDR3, taken from reference TRBV2 and TRBJ2-7): EPEVTQTPSHQVTQMGQEVILRCVPISNHLYFYWYRQILGQKVEFLVSFYNNEISEKSEIFDDQFSVERPDGSNFTLKIRSTKLEDSAMYFCASSGEQNPYEQYFGPGTRLTVT.

The chain carries TRBV27 and TRBJ2-7; TRBD2 is a possible D gene (6 bases). CDR3 length equals 11 residues. CDR1 MNHEY and CDR2 SMNVEV come from the germline V gene (reference sequence). V was pared by 7 bases and J by 3 bases, with 7 bases between. In DNA, the CDR3 is TGTGCCAGCATCGGGGGCTACGAGCAGTACTTC. This gives the protein CASIGGYEQYF.

This clonotype came up many times. The genes are TRBV28 and TRBJ2-3; 10 bases are shared with TRBD1. The trim removed 5 bases at V and 4 bases at J, leaving 9 bases unmatched. The V gene's germline CDR1 is MDHEN and CDR2 SYDVKM. The CDR3 sequence is 16 residues long. Written as DNA, the CDR3 is TGTGCCAGCAGTGGTCCGGGACAGGGGTTAGCAGATACGCAGTATTTT. Its translation is CASSGPGQGLADTQYF.

J is TRBJ2-5 and V is TRBV12-3 or TRBV12-4; 14 bases map to TRBD2. After removal of 6 bases from V and 5 bases from J, the junction contained 11 bases not matched to a gene. This CDR3 is built from 17 residues. In nucleotides, the CDR3 is TGTGCCAGCAGCCAGGGACTAGCGGGGGTACCTTACGAGACCCAGTACTTC. Translated: CASSQGLAGVPYETQYF.

This clonotype was recorded many times. J is TRBJ2-3 and V is TRBV7-3, with D maybe TRBD1 (6 bases). The CDR3 totals 15 residues. Germline assignment: CDR1 SGHTA and CDR2 FQGTGA. V shed 5 bases and J shed 8 bases, with 20 bases lying between them. CDR3 sequence reads: CASSPPGHPSGTQYF. In nucleotides, the CDR3 is TGTGCCAGCAGCCCCCCGGGACACCCATCGGGTACGCAGTATTTT.

This clonotype has more than one count but fewer than ten. The rearrangement joins TRBV7-6 to TRBJ2-4; D is undetermined. Between the trimmed V and J ends, which lost 1 base and 2 bases, there was a span of 9 bases. CDR1 SGHVS and CDR2 FNYEAQ come from the germline V gene. This CDR3 is built from 15 residues. The CDR3 DNA is TGTGCCAGCAGCTTAGAAACTGGTACCAAAAACATTCAGTACTTC. As protein: CASSLETGTKNIQYF.

This clonotype has ten or more counts. The chain uses TRBV20-1 and TRBJ2-4; no definite D call. V lost 0 bases to trimming and J lost 3 bases, with 15 bases between them. The CDR3 extends over 16 amino acids. Germline V gene data show CDR1 as DFQATT and CDR2 as SNEGSKA (reference sequence). CDR3 loop: CSARDQDGVGKNIQYF. The CDR3 DNA reads as TGCAGTGCTAGAGATCAGGATGGGGTGGGCAAAAACATTCAGTACTTC.

Regarding this clonotype: A much more abundant neighbour one base away suggests this may be a read error. The genes are TRBV27 and TRBJ1-1; a possible D gene is TRBD1 (6 bases). This CDR3 has 14 amino acids. Germline loops: CDR1 MNHEY, CDR2 SMNVEV (reference sequence). The chain's CDR3 is CASSLTGPITETFF. The CDR3 nucleotides read TGTGCCAGCAGTTTGACAGGACCAATCACTGAAACTTTCTTT.

In its sample, this clonotype was seen many times. The chain combines TRBV12-3 or TRBV12-4 with TRBJ1-5; D perhaps matches TRBD1 (6 bases). V was clipped by 6 bases and J by 7 bases, with 19 bases between them. This CDR3 spans 15 amino acids. The CDR3 reads CASSSPGGGSQPQHF. The CDR3 coding sequence is TGTGCCAGCAGCAGTCCGGGGGGCGGAAGCCAGCCCCAGCATTTT.

This clonotype was observed at least ten times. The gene calls are TRBV29-1 and TRBJ2-5; 10 bases agree with TRBD2. CDR1 and CDR2 (germline): SQVTM, ANQGSEA. V lost 4 bases and J lost 7; bases outside the gene matches: 12. CDR3 length equals 15 residues. CDR3 sequence: CSVGSTSGIGGTQYF. The CDR3 DNA follows: TGCAGCGTTGGTAGTACTAGCGGGATCGGGGGGACCCAGTACTTC. The variable domain in full, completed from reference TRBV29-1 and TRBJ2-5, reads SAVISQKPSRDICQRGTSLTIQCQVDSQVTMMFWYRQQPGQSLTLIATANQGSEATYESGFVIDKFPISRPNLTFSTLTVSNMSPEDSSIYLCSVGSTSGIGGTQYFGPGTRLLVL.

This clonotype came up many times. V usage is TRBV29-1 and J usage is TRBJ2-3, with D tentatively TRBD2 (6 bases). V was shortened by 4 bases and J by 2 bases, with 13 bases between the two germline ends. The germline V gene encodes CDR1 SQVTM and CDR2 ANQGSEA. This CDR3 has 14 residues. CDR3 in DNA: TGCAGCGTTGGAGGAGGACTACACACAGATACGCAGTATTTT. Protein: CSVGGGLHTDTQYF.